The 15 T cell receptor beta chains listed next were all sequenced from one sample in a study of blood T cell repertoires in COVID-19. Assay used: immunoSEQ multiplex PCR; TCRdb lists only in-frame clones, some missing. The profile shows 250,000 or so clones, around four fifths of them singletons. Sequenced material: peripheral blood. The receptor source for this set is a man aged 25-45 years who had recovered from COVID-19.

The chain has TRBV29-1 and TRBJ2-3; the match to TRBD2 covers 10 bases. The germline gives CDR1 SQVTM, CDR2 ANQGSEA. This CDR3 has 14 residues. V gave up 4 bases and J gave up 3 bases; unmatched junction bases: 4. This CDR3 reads CSVGLAGVTDTQYF. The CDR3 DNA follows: TGCAGCGTTGGCCTAGCGGGGGTTACAGATACGCAGTATTTT.

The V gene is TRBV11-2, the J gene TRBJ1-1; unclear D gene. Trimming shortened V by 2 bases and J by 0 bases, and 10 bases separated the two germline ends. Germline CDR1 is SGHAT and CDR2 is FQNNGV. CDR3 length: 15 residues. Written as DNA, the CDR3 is TGTGCCAGCAGCTTATACGGGAACATGAACACTGAAGCTTTCTTT. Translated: CASSLYGNMNTEAFF.

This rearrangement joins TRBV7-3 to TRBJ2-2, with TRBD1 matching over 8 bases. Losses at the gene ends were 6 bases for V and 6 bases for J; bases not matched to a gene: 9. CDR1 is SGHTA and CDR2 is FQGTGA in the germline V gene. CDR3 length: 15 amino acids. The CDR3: CASRTGTGMSGELFF. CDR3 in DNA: TGTGCCAGCAGAACCGGGACAGGAATGTCCGGGGAGCTGTTTTTT.

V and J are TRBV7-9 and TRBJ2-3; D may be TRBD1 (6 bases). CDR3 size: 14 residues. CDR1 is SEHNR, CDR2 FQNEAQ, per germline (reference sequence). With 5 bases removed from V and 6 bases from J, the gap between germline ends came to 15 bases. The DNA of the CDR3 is TGTGCCAGCAGCCCAGGGGACCCCAGGGATACGCAGTATTTT. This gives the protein CASSPGDPRDTQYF.

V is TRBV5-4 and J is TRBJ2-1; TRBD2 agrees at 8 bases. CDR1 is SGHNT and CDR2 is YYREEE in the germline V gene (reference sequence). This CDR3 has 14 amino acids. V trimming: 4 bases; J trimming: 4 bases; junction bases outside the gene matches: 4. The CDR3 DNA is TGTGCCAGCAGCGCGGGGGGAAGTTACAATGAGCAGTTCTTC. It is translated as CASSAGGSYNEQFF.

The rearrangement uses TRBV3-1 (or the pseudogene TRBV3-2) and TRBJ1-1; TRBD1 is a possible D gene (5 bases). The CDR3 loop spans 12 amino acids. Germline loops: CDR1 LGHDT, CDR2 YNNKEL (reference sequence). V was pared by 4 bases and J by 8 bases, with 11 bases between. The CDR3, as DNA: TGTGCCAGCAGCCCCGGACGGGGGGAAGCTTTCTTT. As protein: CASSPGRGEAFF.

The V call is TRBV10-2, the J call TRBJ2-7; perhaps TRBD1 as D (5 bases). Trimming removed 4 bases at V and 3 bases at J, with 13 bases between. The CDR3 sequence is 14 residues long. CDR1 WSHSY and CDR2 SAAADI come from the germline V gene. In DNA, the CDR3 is TGCGCCAGCAGTGTGACAGCACTAAACTACGAGCAGTACGTC. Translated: CASSVTALNYEQYV.

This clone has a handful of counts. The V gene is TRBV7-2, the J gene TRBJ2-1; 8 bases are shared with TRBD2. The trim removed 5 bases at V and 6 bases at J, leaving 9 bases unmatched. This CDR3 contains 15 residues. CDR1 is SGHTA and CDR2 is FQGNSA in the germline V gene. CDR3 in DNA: TGTGCCAGCAGCGGGTTTAGCGGGGCCTTCAATGAGCAGTTCTTC. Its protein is CASSGFSGAFNEQFF. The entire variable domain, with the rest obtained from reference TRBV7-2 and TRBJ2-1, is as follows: GAGVSQSPSNKVTEKGKDVELRCDPISGHTALYWYRQSLGQGLEFLIYFQGNSAPDKSGLPSDRFSAERTGGSVSTLTIQRTQQEDSAVYLCASSGFSGAFNEQFFGPGTRLTVL.

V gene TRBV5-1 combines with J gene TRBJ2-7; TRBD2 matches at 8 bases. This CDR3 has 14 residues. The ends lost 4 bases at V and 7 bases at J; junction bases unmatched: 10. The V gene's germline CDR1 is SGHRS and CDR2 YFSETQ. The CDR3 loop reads CASSPGLVFWEQYV. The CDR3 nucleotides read TGCGCCAGCAGCCCGGGACTAGTTTTCTGGGAGCAGTACGTC.

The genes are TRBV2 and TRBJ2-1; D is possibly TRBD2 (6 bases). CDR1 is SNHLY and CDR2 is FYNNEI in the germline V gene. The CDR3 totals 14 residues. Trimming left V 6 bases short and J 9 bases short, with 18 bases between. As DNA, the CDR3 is TGTGCCAGCAGAACCGGGACTCCAACGAGTGAGCAGTTCTTC. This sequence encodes CASRTGTPTSEQFF. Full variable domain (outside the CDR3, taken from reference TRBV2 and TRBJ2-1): EPEVTQTPSHQVTQMGQEVILRCVPISNHLYFYWYRQILGQKVEFLVSFYNNEISEKSEIFDDQFSVERPDGSNFTLKIRSTKLEDSAMYFCASRTGTPTSEQFFGPGTRLTVL.

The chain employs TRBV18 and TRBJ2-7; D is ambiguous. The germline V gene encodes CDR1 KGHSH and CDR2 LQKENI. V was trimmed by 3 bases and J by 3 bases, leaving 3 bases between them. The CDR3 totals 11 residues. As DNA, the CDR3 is TGTGCCAGCTCACCCCGCTACGAGCAGTACTTC. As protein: CASSPRYEQYF.

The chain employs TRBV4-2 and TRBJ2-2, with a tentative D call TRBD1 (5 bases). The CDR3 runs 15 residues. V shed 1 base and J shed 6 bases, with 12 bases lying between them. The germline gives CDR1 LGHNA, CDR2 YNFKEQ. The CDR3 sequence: CASSQVSLGAGELFF. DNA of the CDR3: TGTGCCAGCAGCCAAGTTTCCCTAGGGGCCGGGGAGCTGTTTTTT.

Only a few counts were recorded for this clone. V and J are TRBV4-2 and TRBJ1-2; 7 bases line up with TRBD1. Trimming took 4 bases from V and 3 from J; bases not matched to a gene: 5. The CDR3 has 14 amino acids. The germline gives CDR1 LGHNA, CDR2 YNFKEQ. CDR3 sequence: CASSPSTGDYGYTF. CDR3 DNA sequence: TGTGCCAGCAGCCCATCTACAGGGGACTATGGCTACACCTTC.

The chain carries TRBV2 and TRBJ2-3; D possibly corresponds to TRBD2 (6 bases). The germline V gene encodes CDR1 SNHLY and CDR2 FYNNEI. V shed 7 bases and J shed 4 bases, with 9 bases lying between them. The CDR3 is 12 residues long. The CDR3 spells CASTPGADTQYF. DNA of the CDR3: TGTGCCAGCACTCCGGGGGCAGATACGCAGTATTTT. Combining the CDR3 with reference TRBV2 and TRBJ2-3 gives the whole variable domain EPEVTQTPSHQVTQMGQEVILRCVPISNHLYFYWYRQILGQKVEFLVSFYNNEISEKSEIFDDQFSVERPDGSNFTLKIRSTKLEDSAMYFCASTPGADTQYFGPGTRLTVL.

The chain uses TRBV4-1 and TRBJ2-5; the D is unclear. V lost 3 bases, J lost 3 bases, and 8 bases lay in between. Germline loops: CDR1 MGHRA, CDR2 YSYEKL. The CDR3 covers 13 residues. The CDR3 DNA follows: TGCGCCAGCAGCCAGCGAAGTAAAGAGACCCAGTACTTC. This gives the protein CASSQRSKETQYF.